A selection of T cell receptor beta chains follows, all from one sample in a study of blood T cell repertoires in COVID-19. The method was immunoSEQ multiplex PCR; TCRdb's version includes in-frame clones alone and lacks a portion of them. Of about 250,000 clones in the sample, roughly 84% were seen once. The specimen sequenced was peripheral blood. Receptor source: a person aged 70 to 85 with COVID-19, enrolled during active disease. The CDR3 runs from the conserved cysteine through the conserved F or W. Fields, in order: CDR3 length, clone size, D gene, V gene, J gene, CDR3 DNA, CDR3 protein. A D gene is named only where the DNA matches it firmly. The size entry is marked missing in some rows and otherwise reads once, few, many or a size class.

>18|large|NA|TRBV21-1|TRBJ1-5
TGTGCCAGCAGCAAAGAGGGGGGAATACAGGGGGCAGGACAGCCCCAGCATTTT
CASSKEGGIQGAGQPQHF
>17|NA|NA|TRBV5-6|TRBJ2-5
TGTGCCAGCAGCTCTCCCTCTGCGGGCCACGTACAAGAGACCCAGTACTTC
CASSSPSAGHVQETQYF
>13|once|NA|TRBV5-1|TRBJ1-6
TGCGCCAGCAGCTCGGGAGGGAATTCACCCCTCCACTTT
CASSSGGNSPLHF
>17|NA|NA|TRBV9|TRBJ2-4
TGTGCCAGCAGCGTAGATGTGAGGGTTTATGGGGAAAACATTCAGTACTTC
CASSVDVRVYGENIQYF
>12|NA|NA|TRBV6-1|TRBJ1-6
TGTGCCAGCAAGCCACAGAATTCACCCCTCCACTTT
CASKPQNSPLHF
>15|NA|NA|TRBV9|TRBJ2-7
TGTGCCAGCAGCGTAGGGGGGGACCCCGTGTACGAGCAGTACTTC
CASSVGGDPVYEQYF
>15|NA|TRBD2|TRBV7-8|TRBJ2-7
TGTGCCAGCAGCTTGGTGCGGGGGATGAGCTACGAGCAGTACTTC
CASSLVRGMSYEQYF
>15|few|TRBD2|TRBV6-1|TRBJ2-7
TGTGCCAGCAGTGAATTACTAGCGGCCCCTGGGGAGCAGTACTTC
CASSELLAAPGEQYF
>16|NA|NA|TRBV4-1|TRBJ1-5
TGCGCCAGCAGCCAGGACCGTGGGAGGGATGAGCAGCCCCAGCATTTT
CASSQDRGRDEQPQHF
>14|NA|TRBD2|TRBV9|TRBJ2-7
TGTGCCAGCAGCGCAGGGACTAGCGGTTACGAGCAGTACTTC
CASSAGTSGYEQYF
>15|NA|TRBD2|TRBV18|TRBJ2-1
TGTGCCAGCTCACCCAAGGCGGGAGGCCACAATGAGCAGTTCTTC
CASSPKAGGHNEQFF
>17|NA|NA|TRBV28|TRBJ1-3
TGTGCCAGCAGTTTGCCCCCCGGGGTCGGATCTGGAAACACCATATATTTT
CASSLPPGVGSGNTIYF
>13|medium-sized|NA|TRBV14|TRBJ2-1
TGTGCCAGCAGCCAAGCTAGGGGCAATGAGCAGTTCTTC
CASSQARGNEQFF
>15|NA|TRBD1|TRBV4-2|TRBJ1-3
TGTGCCAGCAGCCAGGACAGGGTGGTCGGAAACACCATATATTTT
CASSQDRVVGNTIYF
>17|NA|TRBD2|TRBV7-2|TRBJ2-3
TGTGCCAGCAGCCGCGGACTCGGGGGGGCCGGAGCAGATACGCAGTATTTT
CASSRGLGGAGADTQYF
>13|NA|TRBD2|TRBV10-3|TRBJ2-1
TGTGCCATCAAAACCATGGGGGGGGGTGAGCAGTTCTTC
CAIKTMGGGEQFF
>15|NA|NA|TRBV5-6|TRBJ1-5
TGTGCCAGCAGCTTGTATAACGGGAGAAATCAGCCCCAGCATTTT
CASSLYNGRNQPQHF
>15|once|TRBD1|TRBV28|TRBJ1-5
TGTGCCAGCTGGGACAGGGACATAGGCAATCAGCCCCAGCATTTT
CASWDRDIGNQPQHF
>11|NA|NA|TRBV6-5|TRBJ2-5
TGTGCCTCCTACGCCCAGGGGACCCAGTACTTC
CASYAQGTQYF
>17|NA|TRBD2|TRBV15|TRBJ2-1
TGTGCCACCAGCGCCCGGAAAAGGCGGGGGGGCAACAATGAGCAGTTCTTC
CATSARKRRGGNNEQFF
>12|NA|TRBD1|TRBV7-9|TRBJ1-5
TGTGCCAGCAGCTTGGGTGGACAGGGGAAGCATTTT
CASSLGGQGKHF
>16|NA|TRBD1|TRBV5-1|TRBJ2-1
TGCGCCAGCAGCTTGCCCCGGGACAGGGACTACAATGAGCAGTTCTTC
CASSLPRDRDYNEQFF
>16|NA|NA|TRBV28|TRBJ2-7
TGTGCCAGCAGTTCCACCGGGACATTGGGTCTGGCGGAGCAGTACTTC
CASSSTGTLGLAEQYF
>13|NA|TRBD1|TRBV30|TRBJ1-2
TGTGCCTGGAGGTCCCCGGGACAGGGTTTGGGGACCTTC
CAWRSPGQGLGTF
>15|once|NA|TRBV7-6|TRBJ2-3
TGTGCCAGCAGCTTAGTTGGACTCCAACAAGATACGCAGTATTTT
CASSLVGLQQDTQYF
>14|NA|TRBD1|TRBV18|TRBJ2-7
TGTGCCAGCTCACCCGGACAGGGATTATACGAGCAGTACTTC
CASSPGQGLYEQYF
>20|NA|TRBD2|TRBV5-1|TRBJ2-1
TGCGCCAGCAGCCTGGGGACAGGTAGTTTTACTAGCGGGAGAATGAATGAGCAGTTCTTC
CASSLGTGSFTSGRMNEQFF
>13|NA|NA|TRBV11-3|TRBJ2-2
TGTGCCAGCAGCTCCACTGTGGCCGGGGAGCTGTTTTTT
CASSSTVAGELFF
>16|NA|TRBD2|TRBV6-2/TRBV6-3|TRBJ2-3
TGTGCCAGCAGCCTAATTGGCGGGGGGGCGACAGATACGCAGTATTTT
CASSLIGGGATDTQYF
>13|NA|NA|TRBV12-3/TRBV12-4|TRBJ1-1
TGTGCCGTTTTGGGGGGAATGAACACTGAAGCTTTCTTT
CAVLGGMNTEAFF
>13|NA|NA|TRBV15|TRBJ1-1
TGTGCCACGACCGGACAGCCCCACACTGAAGCTTTCTTT
CATTGQPHTEAFF
>15|NA|NA|TRBV27|TRBJ1-1
TGTGCCAGCAGTTTACATAGGGGAGGCAACACTGAAGCTTTCTTT
CASSLHRGGNTEAFF
>21|NA|NA|TRBV21-1|TRBJ1-4
TGTGCCAGCAGCAAAAAGGTTGGGGGACAGGGGTCGAAGAACTGGGGTGAAAAACTGTTTTTT
CASSKKVGGQGSKNWGEKLFF
>15|NA|NA|TRBV27|TRBJ2-7
TGTGCCAGCGGTACCCCTGTAGAAAGGGGCTACGAGCAGTACTTC
CASGTPVERGYEQYF
>15|NA|NA|TRBV7-9|TRBJ2-3
TGTGCCAGCAGCGTAGCCCTCGGTCTAGCAGATACGCAGTATTTT
CASSVALGLADTQYF